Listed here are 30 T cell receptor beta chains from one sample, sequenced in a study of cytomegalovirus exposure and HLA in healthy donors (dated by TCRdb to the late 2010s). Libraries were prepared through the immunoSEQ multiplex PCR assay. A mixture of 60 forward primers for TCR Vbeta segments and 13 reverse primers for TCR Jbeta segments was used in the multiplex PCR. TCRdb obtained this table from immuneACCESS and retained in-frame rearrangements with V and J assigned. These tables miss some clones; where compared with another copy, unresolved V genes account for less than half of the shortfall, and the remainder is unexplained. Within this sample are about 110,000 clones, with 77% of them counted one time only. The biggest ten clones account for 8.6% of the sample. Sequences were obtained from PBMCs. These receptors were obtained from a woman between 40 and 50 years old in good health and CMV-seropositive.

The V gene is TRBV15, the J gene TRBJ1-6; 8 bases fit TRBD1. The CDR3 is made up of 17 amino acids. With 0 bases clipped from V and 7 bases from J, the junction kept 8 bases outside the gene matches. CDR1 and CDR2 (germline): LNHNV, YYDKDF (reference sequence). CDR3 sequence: CATSRDHATGVNSPLHF. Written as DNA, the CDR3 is TGTGCCACCAGCAGAGATCATGCGACAGGGGTAAATTCACCCCTCCACTTT.

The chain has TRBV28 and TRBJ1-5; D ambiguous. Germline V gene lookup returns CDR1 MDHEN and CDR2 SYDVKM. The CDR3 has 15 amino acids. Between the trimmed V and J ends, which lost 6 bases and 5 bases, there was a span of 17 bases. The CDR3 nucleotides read TGTGCCAGCAGCGGGGTTTCTCTGGCCTATCAGCCCCAGCATTTT. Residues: CASSGVSLAYQPQHF.

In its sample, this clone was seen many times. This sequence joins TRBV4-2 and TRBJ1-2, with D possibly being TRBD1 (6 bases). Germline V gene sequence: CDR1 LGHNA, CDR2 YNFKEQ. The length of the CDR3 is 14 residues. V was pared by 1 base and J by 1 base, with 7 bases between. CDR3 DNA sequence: TGTGCCAGCAGCCAAGGACAGGTTAACTATGGCTACACCTTC. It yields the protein CASSQGQVNYGYTF.

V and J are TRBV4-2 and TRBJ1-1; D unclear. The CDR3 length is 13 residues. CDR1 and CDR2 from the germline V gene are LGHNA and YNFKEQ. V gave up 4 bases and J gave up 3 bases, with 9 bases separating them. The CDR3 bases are TGTGCCAGCAGCCCAGCGCAAGACACTGAAGCTTTCTTT. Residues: CASSPAQDTEAFF.

The CDR3 region has the DNA TGTGCCAGCAGTGGGCTCCTAGCGGGTCCCTCCTACAATGAGCAGTTCTTC. It yields the protein CASSGLLAGPSYNEQFF. The rearrangement joins TRBV6-1 to TRBJ2-1, with TRBD2 matching 8 bases. This CDR3 is built from 17 residues. CDR1 and CDR2 (germline): MNHNS, SASEGT. Trimming cost V 4 bases and J 0 bases; bases outside gene matches: 8.

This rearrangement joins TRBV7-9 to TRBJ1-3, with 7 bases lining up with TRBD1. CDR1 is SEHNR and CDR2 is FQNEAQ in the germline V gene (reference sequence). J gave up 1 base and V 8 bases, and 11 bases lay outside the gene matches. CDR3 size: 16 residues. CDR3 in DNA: TGTGCCAGCCACCAGGGGGGCTGGGGTTCTGGAAACACCATATATTTT. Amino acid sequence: CASHQGGWGSGNTIYF. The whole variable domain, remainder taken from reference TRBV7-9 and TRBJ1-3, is DTGVSQNPRHKITKRGQNVTFRCDPISEHNRLYWYRQTLGQGPEFLTYFQNEAQLEKSRLLSDRFSAERPKGSFSTLEIQRTEQGDSAMYLCASHQGGWGSGNTIYFGEGSWLTVV.

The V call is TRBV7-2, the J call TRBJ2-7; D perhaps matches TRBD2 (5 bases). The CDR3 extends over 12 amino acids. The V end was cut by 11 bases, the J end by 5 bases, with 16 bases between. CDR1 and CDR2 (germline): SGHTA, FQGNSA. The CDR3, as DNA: TGTGCCCGGGGTAGGGCCCCCCACGAGCAGTACTTC. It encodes CARGRAPHEQYF.

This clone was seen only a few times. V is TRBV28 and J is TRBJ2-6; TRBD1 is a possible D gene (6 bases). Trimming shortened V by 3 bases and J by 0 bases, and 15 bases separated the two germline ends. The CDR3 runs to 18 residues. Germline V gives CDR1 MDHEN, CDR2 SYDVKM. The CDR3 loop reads CASSFRAGAGSGANVLTF. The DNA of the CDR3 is TGTGCCAGCAGTTTTCGGGCAGGGGCCGGCTCTGGGGCCAACGTCCTGACTTTC.

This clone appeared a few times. CDR3 DNA sequence: TGCGCCAGCAGCCAATTCTTGGGTAGCGGGGGGGCCTACGAGCAGTACTTC. Protein: CASSQFLGSGGAYEQYF. The chain employs TRBV4-1 and TRBJ2-7, with 11 bases aligning to TRBD2. Trimming removed 2 bases from V and 2 bases from J; junction bases left unmatched: 8. CDR1 MGHRA and CDR2 YSYEKL come from the germline V gene. This CDR3 region has 17 residues.

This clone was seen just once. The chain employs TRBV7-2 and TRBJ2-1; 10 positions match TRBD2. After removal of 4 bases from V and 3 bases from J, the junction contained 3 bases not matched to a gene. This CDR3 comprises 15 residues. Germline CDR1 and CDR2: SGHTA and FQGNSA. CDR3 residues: CASSWASGGYNEQFF. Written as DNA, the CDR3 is TGTGCCAGCAGCTGGGCTAGCGGGGGCTACAATGAGCAGTTCTTC.

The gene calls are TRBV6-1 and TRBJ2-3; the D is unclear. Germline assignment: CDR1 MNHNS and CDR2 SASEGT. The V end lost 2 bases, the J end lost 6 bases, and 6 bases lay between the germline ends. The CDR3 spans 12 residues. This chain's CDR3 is CASSEPGDTQYF. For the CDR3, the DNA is TGTGCCAGCAGTGAACCCGGGGATACGCAGTATTTT.

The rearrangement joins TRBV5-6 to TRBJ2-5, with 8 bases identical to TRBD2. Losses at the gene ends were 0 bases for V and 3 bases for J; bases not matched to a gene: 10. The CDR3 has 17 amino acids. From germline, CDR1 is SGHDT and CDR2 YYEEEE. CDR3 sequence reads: CASSLDPPGLVKETQYF. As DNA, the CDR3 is TGTGCCAGCAGCTTGGACCCTCCGGGACTAGTGAAAGAGACCCAGTACTTC.

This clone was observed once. The CDR3 region has the DNA TGTGCCAGCAGCCTTAGGGGGTCAAACTATGGCTACACCTTC. Amino acids: CASSLRGSNYGYTF. The chain carries TRBV7-2 and TRBJ1-2; D possibly corresponds to TRBD1 (6 bases). Trimming removed 5 bases at V and 2 bases at J, with 12 bases between. Germline V gene lookup returns CDR1 SGHTA and CDR2 FQGNSA. This CDR3 contains 14 residues.

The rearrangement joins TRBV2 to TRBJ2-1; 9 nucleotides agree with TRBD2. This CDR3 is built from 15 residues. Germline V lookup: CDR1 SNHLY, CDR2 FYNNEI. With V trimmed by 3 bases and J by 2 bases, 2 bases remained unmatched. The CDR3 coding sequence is TGTGCCAGCAGTGAGCTAGCGGGAACCTACAATGAGCAGTTCTTC. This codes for CASSELAGTYNEQFF.

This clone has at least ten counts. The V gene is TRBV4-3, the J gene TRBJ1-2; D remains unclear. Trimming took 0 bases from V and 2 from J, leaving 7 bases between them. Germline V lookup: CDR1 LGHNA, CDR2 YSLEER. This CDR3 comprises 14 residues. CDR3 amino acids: CASSQEPANYGYTF. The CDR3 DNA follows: TGCGCCAGCAGCCAAGAGCCAGCGAACTATGGCTACACCTTC.

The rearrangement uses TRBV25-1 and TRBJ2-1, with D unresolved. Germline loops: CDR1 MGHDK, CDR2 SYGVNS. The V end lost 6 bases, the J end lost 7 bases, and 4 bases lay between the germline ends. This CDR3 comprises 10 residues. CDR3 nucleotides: TGTGCCAGCAGCTTTAATGAGCAGTTCTTC. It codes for CASSFNEQFF.

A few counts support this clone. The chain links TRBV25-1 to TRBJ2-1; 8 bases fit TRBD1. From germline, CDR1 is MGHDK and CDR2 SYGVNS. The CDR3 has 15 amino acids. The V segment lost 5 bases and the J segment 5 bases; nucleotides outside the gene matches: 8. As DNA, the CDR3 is TGTGCCAGCAGTAATCTCAGGGGGCAGAACAATGAGCAGTTCTTC. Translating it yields CASSNLRGQNNEQFF.

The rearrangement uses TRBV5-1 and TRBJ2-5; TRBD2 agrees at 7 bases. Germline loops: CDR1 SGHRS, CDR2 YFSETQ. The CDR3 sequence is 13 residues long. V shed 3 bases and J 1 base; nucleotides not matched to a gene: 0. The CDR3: CASSWEGQETQYF. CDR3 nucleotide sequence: TGCGCCAGCAGCTGGGAGGGCCAAGAGACCCAGTACTTC.

The CDR3 loop is CASSLSFGQGTYNEQFF. In nucleotides, the CDR3 is TGTGCCAGCAGCTTAAGTTTCGGGCAGGGTACCTACAATGAGCAGTTCTTC. This sequence joins TRBV11-2 and TRBJ2-1, with a possible D match to TRBD1 (5 bases). Deletions cut 2 bases from V and 2 bases from J, with 16 bases between. The CDR3 is 17 amino acids. CDR1 is SGHAT, CDR2 FQNNGV, per germline.

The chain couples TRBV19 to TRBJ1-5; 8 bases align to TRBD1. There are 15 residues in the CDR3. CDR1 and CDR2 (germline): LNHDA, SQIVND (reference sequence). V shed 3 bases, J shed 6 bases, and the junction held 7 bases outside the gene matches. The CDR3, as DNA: TGTGCCAGTAGTATCTGGAACAGGGGGGGTCAGCCCCAGCATTTT. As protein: CASSIWNRGGQPQHF.

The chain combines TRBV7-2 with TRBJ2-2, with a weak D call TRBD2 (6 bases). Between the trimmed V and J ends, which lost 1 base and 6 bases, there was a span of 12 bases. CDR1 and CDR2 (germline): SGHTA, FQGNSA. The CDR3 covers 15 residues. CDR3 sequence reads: CASSLGGGVAGELFF. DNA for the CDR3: TGTGCCAGCAGCTTAGGAGGCGGGGTGGCCGGGGAGCTGTTTTTT.

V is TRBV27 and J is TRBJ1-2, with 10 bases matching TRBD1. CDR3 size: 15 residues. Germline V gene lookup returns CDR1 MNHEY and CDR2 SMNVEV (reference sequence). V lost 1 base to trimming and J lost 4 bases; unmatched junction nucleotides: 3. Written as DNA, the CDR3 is TGTGCCAGCAGTTTATTCCGACAGGGGGCCTATGGCTACACCTTC. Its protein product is CASSLFRQGAYGYTF.

CDR3: CASRGVGDDAEAFF. CDR3 nucleotide sequence: TGTGCCTCGCGGGGGGTGGGTGATGACGCTGAAGCTTTCTTT. The genes are TRBV30 and TRBJ1-1, with D perhaps matching TRBD1 (5 bases). Trimming took off 7 bases at V and 6 bases at J, with 21 bases between the two ends. Per the germline V gene, CDR1 is GTSNPN and CDR2 is SVGIG (reference sequence). The CDR3 totals 14 residues.

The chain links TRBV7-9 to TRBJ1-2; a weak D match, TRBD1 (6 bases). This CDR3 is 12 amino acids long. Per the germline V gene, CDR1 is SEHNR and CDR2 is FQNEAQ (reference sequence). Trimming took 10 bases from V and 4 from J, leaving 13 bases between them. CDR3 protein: CAIGQQAYGYTF. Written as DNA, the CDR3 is TGTGCCATAGGACAGCAGGCCTATGGCTACACCTTC.

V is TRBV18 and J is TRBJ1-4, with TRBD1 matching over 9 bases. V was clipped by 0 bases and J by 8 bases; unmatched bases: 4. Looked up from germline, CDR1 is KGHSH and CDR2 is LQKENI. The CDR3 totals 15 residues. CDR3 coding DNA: TGTGCCAGCTCACCACCCGGGACAGGGAGAGAAAAACTGTTTTTT. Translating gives CASSPPGTGREKLFF.

The CDR3 loop reads CASSVVFGAGGTGELFF. The CDR3 DNA reads TGTGCCAGCAGCGTAGTTTTTGGGGCAGGGGGTACCGGGGAGCTGTTTTTT. The chain couples TRBV9 to TRBJ2-2; 7 bases align to TRBD1. This CDR3 is 17 amino acids long. V gave up 0 bases and J gave up 5 bases; unmatched junction bases: 10. CDR1 is SGDLS, CDR2 YYNGEE, per germline.

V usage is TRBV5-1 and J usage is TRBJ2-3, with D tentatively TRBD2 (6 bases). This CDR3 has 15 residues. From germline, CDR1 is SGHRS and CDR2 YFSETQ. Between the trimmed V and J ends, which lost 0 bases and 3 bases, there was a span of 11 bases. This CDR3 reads CASSLGSGGTDTQYF. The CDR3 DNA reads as TGCGCCAGCAGCTTGGGGTCTGGGGGGACAGATACGCAGTATTTT.

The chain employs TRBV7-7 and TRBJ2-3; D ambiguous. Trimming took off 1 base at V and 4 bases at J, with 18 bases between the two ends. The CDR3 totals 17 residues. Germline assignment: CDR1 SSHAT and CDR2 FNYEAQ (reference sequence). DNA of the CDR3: TGTGCCAGCAGCTTAGGTCTGGCGGAGTCCTTGCCAGATACGCAGTATTTT. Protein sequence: CASSLGLAESLPDTQYF.

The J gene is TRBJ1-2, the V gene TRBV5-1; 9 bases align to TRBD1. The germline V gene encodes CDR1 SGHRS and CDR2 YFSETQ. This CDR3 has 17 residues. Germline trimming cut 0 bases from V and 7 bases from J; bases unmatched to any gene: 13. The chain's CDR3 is CASSLGGTGTSALGYTF. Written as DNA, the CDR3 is TGCGCCAGCAGCTTGGGTGGGACAGGGACCTCTGCTCTTGGCTACACCTTC.

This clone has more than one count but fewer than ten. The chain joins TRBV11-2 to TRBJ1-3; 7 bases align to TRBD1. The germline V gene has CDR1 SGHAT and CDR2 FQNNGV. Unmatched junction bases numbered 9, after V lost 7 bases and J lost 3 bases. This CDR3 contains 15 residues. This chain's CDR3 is CASTSLRQGGNTIYF. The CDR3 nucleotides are TGTGCCAGCACCTCGCTCCGACAGGGTGGAAACACCATATATTTT.